The TCR beta chain described here comes from a study of T cells after yellow fever vaccination. Overall study results and limits: Of the clonotypes, a small share occurred in both CD4 and CD8 compartments. Primary-vaccination clones mostly resurfaced post-booster (around 95% CD4, about 87% CD8).

Trimming cost V 5 bases and J 5 bases, with 13 bases left between them. CDR1 is SGHTA, CDR2 FQGNSA, per germline. The CDR3 sequence is 14 residues long. TCRdb recomputed calls from the 5' RACE reads with MiXCR, one row per CDR3 protein. The repertoire holds under 400,000 distinct CDR3 sequences, with 11% as singletons. A few counts support this clonotype. Its specificity is not known. V usage is TRBV7-2 and J usage is TRBJ2-1; D ambiguous. This receptor was identified in a man aged 18 to 35 who received the YFV17D yellow fever vaccine. Material: PBMCs, obtained on the day of the first yellow fever vaccination. The CDR3 sequence is CASSRLVRNNEQFF. As DNA, the CDR3 is TGTGCCAGCAGCCGTCTGGTCAGGAACAATGAGCAGTTCTTC.